This TCR beta chain was sequenced in a study of shared clonotypes between healthy human individuals (dated by TCRdb to the early 2020s). About the full investigation: A few men and a couple of women, aged 18 to 49 years, made up the cohort. For each donor, CD4 naive and CD4 memory were each given three plates, CD8 naive was given two plates, and CD8 memory was given one plate. To estimate repertoire size and how much clonotypes are shared between individuals, the study performed deep sequencing of blood TCR repertoires from roughly five healthy adults. Different laboratories and diverse techniques were used to prepare libraries and sequence TCR repertoires, to increase sequencing depth and limit assay-specific biases. Leukapheresis yielded between about 0.8 and 8.9 billion PBMCs per donor. What the work shows at the level of the full study, not this receptor alone: Because the study included a small number of donors, the genetic and exposure-history diversity represented was limited. Across a handful of donors, about 4.5% of naive CD4, roughly 3.8% of naive CD8, 2% to 2.5% of memory CD4, and approximately 0.42% of memory CD8 clonotypes were shared. Naive subsets generally had larger estimated clonotype richness than memory subsets. Even with the large sequencing depth, rarefaction of the sorted-subset datasets indicated that sequencing was incomplete. Sampling was restricted to blood, and TCR repertoires in tissue are likely to differ from TCR repertoires in blood. Pairwise subsampling led to the expectation that sequencing depth would affect the degree of clonotype sharing among donors. Clonotypes shared by all four sorted-subset donors showed higher generation probabilities than non-shared clonotypes.

For the CD8 naive samples, CD45RO-negative cells were positively selected for CCR7, yielding a CD45RA+CCR7+ population from which TemRA cells were excluded. The donors were healthy, HIV-negative adults who had no recently reported acute infections or vaccinations. Every donor was a Caucasian adult living in Nashville, Tennessee, USA. After blood collection by leukapheresis, PBMCs were isolated using Ficoll-Histopaque density gradient centrifugation and then cryopreserved in the vapor phase of liquid nitrogen. Analytical flow cytometry was used to check the purity and quantity of every magnetically sorted T cell population. From each sorted fraction, genomic DNA was isolated and quantified by UV absorbance on a Nanodrop 2000c. This clone was detected only a few times. The specificity of this receptor is unknown. The sample holds no much larger clone one base away, and base qualities are not on file.

TCR CDR3 regions were amplified from genomic DNA by multiplex PCR using the deep immunoSEQ assay. Genomic DNA extracted from each cell subset was distributed evenly over all wells of several immunoSEQ 96-well plates, and each plate served as one replicate. Each replicate PCR for sorted subsets received approximately 220 ng genomic DNA, equal to roughly 30,000 T cell genomes. The purified libraries were quantified using a Qubit 3.0 fluorometer, sized with a Bioanalyzer 2100, and then quantified again using the KAPA Library Quantification kit. Every immunoSEQ 96-well plate was sequenced on a separate single-read 150-cycle Illumina NextSeq 550 flow cell. On the authors' methods: Because the immunoSEQ output included only junctional sequences and no quality scores, the filtering could not be the same as the filtering used for full-length reads. To assign V/J genes and CDR3, sequences were annotated against IMGT germline references using PyIR, a Python wrapper for IgBLAST v1.9. Reads with weak V/J assignments (E-value above 1e-6), missing CDR3, stop codons, out-of-frame junctions, or ambiguous translated residues were removed. V3J clonotypes were defined as sequences sharing the same inferred V gene, J gene, and CDR3 amino acid sequence. Percentage overlap between repertoires was calculated by dividing the number of shared unique clonotypes by the size of the smaller repertoire. Repertoire richness was assessed with RTK rarefaction, the Chao1 estimator, and Recon v2.1 estimates of unobserved clonotypes. OLGA was used to compute generation probabilities for all TCRbeta clonotypes that the gDNA method yielded from a few donors. Held by TCRdb, this immuneACCESS table contains in-frame sequences only and omits some clones. Under half of the omission traces to an unresolved V gene where checked; the cause of the rest is unknown. V and J calls and clone size are as listed in that table; D and trimming were resolved from the DNA. In all, the sample holds over 2,000,000 clones, and 90% to 95% of those were seen once. The ten largest clones take up more than 1.5% of the sample.

V loses 2 bases of germline sequence and J loses 9 bases, and the interval between the two ends is 17 bases. From the cysteine up to the phenylalanine, the CDR3 has a length of 15 residues. Only CDR3 DNA is held: 45 bases, read in frame from base 1. In the germline V gene (reference sequence), CDR1 corresponds to MNHEY and CDR2 to SMNVEV. The chain links TRBV27 with TRBJ2-1; a tentative D call is TRBD2 (6 bases match). The sequence derives from a man aged 18 to 35 in good health. Some clones in this sample may be carry-over from other donors' samples. Input material: naive CD8+ T cells from PBMCs. Interpreted using the paper, the cell subset or site label stands for: CD45RA+CCR7+. The CDR3 reads CASSLTAGLGSEQFF. The DNA reads as follows: TGTGCCAGCAGTTTAACAGCGGGCCTTGGGTCTGAGCAGTTCTTC.